These 6 T cell receptor beta chains were all obtained from the same sample, sequenced in a study of shared clonotypes between healthy human individuals. Some clones are missing from TCRdb's copy, which holds only in-frame ones; the method was immunoSEQ multiplex PCR. The sample lists about 2 million clones, 95% occurring once. Material for sequencing was naive CD4+ T cells sorted from blood. Noted subset: CD45RA+ positively selected. Every receptor here comes from a man aged 18 to 29 in good health.

This chain uses TRBV5-4 with TRBJ1-6; unclear D gene. The germline gives CDR1 SGHNT, CDR2 YYREEE (reference sequence). The CDR3 is 12 amino acids. The V end lost 0 bases, the J end lost 9 bases, and 4 bases lay between the germline ends. Written as DNA, the CDR3 is TGTGCCAGCAGCTTGGACATTTCACCCCTCCACTTT. It encodes CASSLDISPLHF. The variable domain in full, completed from reference TRBV5-4 and TRBJ1-6, reads ETGVTQSPTHLIKTRGQQVTLRCSSQSGHNTVSWYQQALGQGPQFIFQYYREEENGRGNFPPRFSGLQFPNYSSELNVNALELDDSALYLCASSLDISPLHFGNGTRLTVT.

This rearrangement joins TRBV23-1 to TRBJ1-1; TRBD1 matches 7 bases. TRBV23-1 belongs to the ORF category, with a function that is uncertain. This CDR3 has 16 amino acids. V gave up 0 bases and J gave up 3 bases; unmatched junction bases: 7. CDR3 sequence (DNA): TGCGCCAGCAGTCAATCGGAAGGGGGCGCCGACACTGAAGCTTTCTTT. Translated: CASSQSEGGADTEAFF.

The chain couples TRBV5-1 to TRBJ2-7; D perhaps matches TRBD1 (5 bases). The CDR3 spans 12 residues. V was shortened by 2 bases and J by 5 bases, with 8 bases between the two germline ends. Germline loops: CDR1 SGHRS, CDR2 YFSETQ. As DNA, the CDR3 is TGCGCCAGCAGCTTCGTGGGGCACGAGCAGTACTTC. Its protein is CASSFVGHEQYF.

The CDR3: CASSEARSLITGIQDTQYF. CDR3 DNA sequence: TGTGCCAGCAGTGAAGCCCGATCACTCATAACAGGGATTCAAGATACGCAGTATTTT. V and J are TRBV6-1 and TRBJ2-3; tentatively, D is TRBD1 (6 bases). The CDR3 is 19 amino acids. CDR1 and CDR2 (germline): MNHNS, SASEGT. The V end was cut by 0 bases, the J end by 5 bases, with 24 bases between.

The chain carries TRBV28 and TRBJ1-2; D possibly corresponds to TRBD1 (6 bases). Trimming removed 6 bases from V and 8 bases from J, with 16 bases in between. Per the germline V gene, CDR1 is MDHEN and CDR2 is SYDVKM. CDR3 length equals 13 residues. In DNA form, the CDR3 reads TGTGCCAGCAGCCCGGCGAAGGGGGAAGGCTACACCTTC. Residues: CASSPAKGEGYTF.

This chain links TRBV30 with TRBJ2-5; TRBD2 is a possible D gene (5 bases). CDR1 is GTSNPN and CDR2 is SVGIG in the germline V gene (reference sequence). The CDR3 covers 12 residues. V lost 3 bases, J lost 9 bases, and 14 bases lay in between. CDR3 DNA sequence: TGTGCCTGGAGCCCCGGGGTGTGGGCCCAGTACTTC. This codes for CAWSPGVWAQYF.